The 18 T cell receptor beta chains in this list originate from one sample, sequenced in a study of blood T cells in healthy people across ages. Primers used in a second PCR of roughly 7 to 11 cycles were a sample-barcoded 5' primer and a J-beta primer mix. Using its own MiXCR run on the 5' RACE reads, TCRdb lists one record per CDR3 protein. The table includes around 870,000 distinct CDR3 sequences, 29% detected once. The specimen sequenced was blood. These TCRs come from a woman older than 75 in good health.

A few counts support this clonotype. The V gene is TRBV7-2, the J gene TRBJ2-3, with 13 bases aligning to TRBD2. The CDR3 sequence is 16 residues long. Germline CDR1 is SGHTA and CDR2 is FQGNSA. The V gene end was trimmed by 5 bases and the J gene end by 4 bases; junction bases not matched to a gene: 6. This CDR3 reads CASSVRLAGGSDTQYF. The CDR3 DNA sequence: TGTGCCAGCAGCGTACGACTAGCGGGGGGCTCAGATACGCAGTATTTT.

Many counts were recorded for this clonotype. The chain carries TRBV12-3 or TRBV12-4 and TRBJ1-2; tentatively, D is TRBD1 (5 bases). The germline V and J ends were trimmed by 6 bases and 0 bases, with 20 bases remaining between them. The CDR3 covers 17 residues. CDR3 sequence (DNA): TGTGCCAGCAGGGTATCGGGGCTTTATGGGGCTAACTATGGCTACACCTTC. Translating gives CASRVSGLYGANYGYTF.

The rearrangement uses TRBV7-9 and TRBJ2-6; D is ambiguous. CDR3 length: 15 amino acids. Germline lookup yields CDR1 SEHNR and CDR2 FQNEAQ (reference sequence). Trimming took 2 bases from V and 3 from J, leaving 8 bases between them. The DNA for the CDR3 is TGTGCCAGCAGCTTATTGGAAAGTGGGGCCAACGTCCTGACTTTC. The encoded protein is CASSLLESGANVLTF.

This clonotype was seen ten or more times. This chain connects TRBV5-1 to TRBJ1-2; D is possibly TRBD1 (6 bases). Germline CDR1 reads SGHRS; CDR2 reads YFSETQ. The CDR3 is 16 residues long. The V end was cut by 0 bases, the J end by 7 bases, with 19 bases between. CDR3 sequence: CASSLETGSLTGGYTF. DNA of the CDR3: TGCGCCAGCAGCTTGGAGACAGGTTCCCTCACCGGTGGCTACACCTTC.

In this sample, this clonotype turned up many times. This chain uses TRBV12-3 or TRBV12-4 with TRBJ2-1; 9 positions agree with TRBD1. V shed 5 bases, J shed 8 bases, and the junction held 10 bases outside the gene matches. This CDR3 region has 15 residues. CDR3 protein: CASSARTGVVDEQFF. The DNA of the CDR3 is TGTGCCAGCAGTGCCCGGACAGGGGTGGTCGATGAGCAGTTCTTC.

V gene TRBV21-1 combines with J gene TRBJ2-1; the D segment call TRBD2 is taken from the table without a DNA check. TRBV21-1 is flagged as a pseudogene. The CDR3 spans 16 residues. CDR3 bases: TGTGCCAGCAGTAAACCGGGACTAGCGGGGGAGAGAGAGCAGTTCTTC. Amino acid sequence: CASSKPGLAGEREQFF.

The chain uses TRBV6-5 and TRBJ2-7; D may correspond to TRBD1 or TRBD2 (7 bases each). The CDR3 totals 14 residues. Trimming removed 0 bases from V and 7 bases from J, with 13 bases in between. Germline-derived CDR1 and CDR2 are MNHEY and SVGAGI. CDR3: CASSYSQGGREQYF. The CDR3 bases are TGTGCCAGCAGTTACTCGCAGGGGGGGAGGGAGCAGTACTTC.

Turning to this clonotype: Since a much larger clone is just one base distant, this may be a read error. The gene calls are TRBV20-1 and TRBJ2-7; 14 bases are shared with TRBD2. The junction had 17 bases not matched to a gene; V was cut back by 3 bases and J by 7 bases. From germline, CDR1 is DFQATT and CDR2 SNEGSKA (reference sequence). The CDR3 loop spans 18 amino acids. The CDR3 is CSASGGLAGEISYNEQYF. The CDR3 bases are TGCAGTGCTAGCGGGGGACTAGCGGGGGAAATTTCCTACAATGAGCAGTACTTC.

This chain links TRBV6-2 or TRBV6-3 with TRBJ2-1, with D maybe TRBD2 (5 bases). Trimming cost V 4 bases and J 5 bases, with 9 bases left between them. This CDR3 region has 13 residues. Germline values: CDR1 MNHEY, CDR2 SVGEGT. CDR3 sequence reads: CASSSAGHNEQFF. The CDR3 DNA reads TGTGCCAGCAGTTCGGCGGGCCACAATGAGCAGTTCTTC.

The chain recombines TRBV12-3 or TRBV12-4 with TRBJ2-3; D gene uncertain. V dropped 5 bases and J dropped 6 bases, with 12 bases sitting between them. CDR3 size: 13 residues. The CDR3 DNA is TGTGCCAGCAGTCCGAACCCCCTGGATACGCAGTATTTT. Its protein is CASSPNPLDTQYF.

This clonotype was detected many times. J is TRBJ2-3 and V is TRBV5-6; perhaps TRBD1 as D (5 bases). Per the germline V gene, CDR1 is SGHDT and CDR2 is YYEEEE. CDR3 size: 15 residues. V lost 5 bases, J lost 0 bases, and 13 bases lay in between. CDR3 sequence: CASSLLAGSTDTQYF. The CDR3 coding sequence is TGTGCCAGCAGTTTATTGGCAGGGAGCACAGATACGCAGTATTTT.

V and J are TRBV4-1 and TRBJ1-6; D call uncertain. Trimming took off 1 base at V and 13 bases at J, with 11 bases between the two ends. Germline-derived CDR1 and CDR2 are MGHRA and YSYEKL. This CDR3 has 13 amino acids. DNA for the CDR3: TGCGCCAGCAGCCAAGTTGAGGTTGCCCCCCTCCACTTT. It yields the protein CASSQVEVAPLHF.

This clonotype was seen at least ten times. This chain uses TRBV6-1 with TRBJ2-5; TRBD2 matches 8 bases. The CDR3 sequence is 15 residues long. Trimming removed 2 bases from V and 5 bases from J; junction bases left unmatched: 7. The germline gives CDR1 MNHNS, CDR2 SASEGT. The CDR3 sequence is CASSERGGGFETQYF. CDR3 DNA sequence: TGTGCCAGCAGTGAACGGGGCGGGGGGTTTGAGACCCAGTACTTC.

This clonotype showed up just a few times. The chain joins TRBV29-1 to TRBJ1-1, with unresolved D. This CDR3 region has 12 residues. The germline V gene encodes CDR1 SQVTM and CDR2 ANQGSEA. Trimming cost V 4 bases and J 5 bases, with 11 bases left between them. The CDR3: CSVAARRTEAFF. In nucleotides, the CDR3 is TGCAGCGTTGCGGCCAGGAGGACTGAAGCTTTCTTT.

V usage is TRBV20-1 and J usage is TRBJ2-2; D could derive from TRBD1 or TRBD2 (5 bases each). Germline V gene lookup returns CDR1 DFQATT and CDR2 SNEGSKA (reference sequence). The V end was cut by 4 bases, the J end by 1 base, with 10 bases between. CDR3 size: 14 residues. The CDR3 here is CSAIRGLNTGELFF. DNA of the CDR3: TGCAGTGCTATTCGGGGCCTGAACACCGGGGAGCTGTTTTTT.

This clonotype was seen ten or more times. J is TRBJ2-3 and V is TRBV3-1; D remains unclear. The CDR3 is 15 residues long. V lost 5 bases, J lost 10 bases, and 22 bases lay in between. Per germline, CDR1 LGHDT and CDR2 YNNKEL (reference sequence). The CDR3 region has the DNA TGTGCCAGCAGCGACGGTTTAGTCAGGCCCGATGCGCAGTATTTT. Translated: CASSDGLVRPDAQYF.

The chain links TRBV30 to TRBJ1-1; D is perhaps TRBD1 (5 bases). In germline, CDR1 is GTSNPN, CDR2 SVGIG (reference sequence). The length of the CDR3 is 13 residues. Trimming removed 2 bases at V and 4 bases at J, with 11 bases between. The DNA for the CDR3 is TGTGCCTGGAGTCCCGGGGCGGGCACTGAAGCTTTCTTT. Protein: CAWSPGAGTEAFF.

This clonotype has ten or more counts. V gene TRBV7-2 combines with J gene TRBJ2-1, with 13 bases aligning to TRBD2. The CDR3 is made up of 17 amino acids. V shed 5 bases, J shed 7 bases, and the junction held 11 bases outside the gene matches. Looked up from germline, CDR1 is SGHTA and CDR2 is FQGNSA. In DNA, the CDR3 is TGTGCCAGCAGCACCGGGACTAGCGGGATCTACTCGAATGAGCAGTTCTTC. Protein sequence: CASSTGTSGIYSNEQFF.